Only a few counts were recorded for the clone carrying this T cell receptor beta chain. The ends were cut back, 0 bases at V and 3 bases at J, with 5 bases in the middle. The CDR3 has 13 amino acids. The V gene's germline CDR1 is SGDLS and CDR2 YYNGEE. This record comes from a study of blood T cell repertoires in COVID-19. About the study: Acute and convalescent COVID-19 specimens originated in the United States, Italy and Spain. In each case, the material was cDNA or gDNA derived from T cells, B-cell-depleted T cells, or PBMCs.

As handled by the study authors: Scientists estimated how many nucleated cells there were by amplifying reference gene primers. Using immunoSEQ multiplex PCR, the repertoire was profiled, and TCRdb retains in-frame clones only, with some absent. V and J calls and clone size are those listed in that table; D and trimming were worked out from the DNA. Here the sample spans some 110,000 clones, more than 80% being singletons. The sample was peripheral blood. The J gene is TRBJ2-3, the V gene TRBV9, with a possible D match to TRBD1 (5 bases). The TCR originated in a woman between 55 and 75 years old with acute or convalescent COVID-19. CDR3 nucleotides: TGTGCCAGCAGCGTAGGACAGACAGATACGCAGTATTTT. Translating it yields CASSVGQTDTQYF.